The 31 T cell receptor beta chains below come from one sample, sequenced in a study of blood T cell repertoires in COVID-19. Libraries were prepared by immunoSEQ multiplex PCR; TCRdb keeps only in-frame clonotypes and omits some of them. The table includes roughly 20,000 clones, 70% to 90% detected once. Source material: peripheral blood. These TCRs come from a human donor in a cohort sampled during active COVID-19.

The chain joins TRBV10-3 to TRBJ1-1, with D tentatively TRBD1 (5 bases). The CDR3 has 14 amino acids. The V end was cut by 4 bases, the J end by 10 bases, with 19 bases between. CDR1 and CDR2 from the germline V gene are ENHRY and SYGVKD. CDR3 nucleotide sequence: TGTGCCATCAGTGTTACCGGGGGGAAGAGTGGAGCTTTCTTT. This codes for CAISVTGGKSGAFF.

This clone has just a few counts. V gene TRBV7-9 combines with J gene TRBJ2-3, with a tentative D call TRBD2 (5 bases). Trimming took 3 bases from V and 5 from J, leaving 9 bases between them. The germline gives CDR1 SEHNR, CDR2 FQNEAQ (reference sequence). The CDR3 has 13 residues. In DNA form, the CDR3 reads TGTGCCAGCAGCTTTACTAGTAGAGATACGCAGTATTTT. Translated, it gives CASSFTSRDTQYF.

V and J are TRBV5-4 and TRBJ1-2; no reliable D call. The CDR3 consists of 13 residues. Trimming left V 4 bases short and J 8 bases short, with 15 bases between. Looked up from germline, CDR1 is SGHNT and CDR2 is YYREEE (reference sequence). This CDR3 reads CASSVGLWEGYTF. The CDR3 region has the DNA TGTGCCAGCAGCGTAGGTCTGTGGGAGGGCTACACCTTC.

The chain uses TRBV30 and TRBJ2-1, with TRBD2 matching 11 bases. This CDR3 comprises 17 residues. Germline trimming cut 3 bases from V and 3 bases from J; bases unmatched to any gene: 10. Germline values: CDR1 GTSNPN, CDR2 SVGIG (reference sequence). Here the CDR3 reads CAWSATLAGVNYNEQFF. CDR3 nucleotides: TGTGCCTGGAGCGCTACACTAGCGGGAGTCAACTACAATGAGCAGTTCTTC.

V gene TRBV13 combines with J gene TRBJ2-7; 12 positions match TRBD2. This CDR3 is 13 amino acids long. Germline assignment: CDR1 PRHDT and CDR2 FYEKMQ (reference sequence). V lost 6 bases, J lost 5 bases, and 2 bases stayed unmatched. The CDR3 bases are TGTGCCAGCAGTCGACTAGCGGGAGACGAGCAGTACTTC. It yields the protein CASSRLAGDEQYF.

V and J are TRBV28 and TRBJ2-1; 13 bases fit TRBD2. The CDR3 spans 17 residues. Germline-derived CDR1 and CDR2 are MDHEN and SYDVKM. V lost 2 bases and J lost 0; bases outside the gene matches: 1. Here the CDR3 reads CASSLRTSGSSYNEQFF. As DNA, the CDR3 is TGTGCCAGCAGTTTAAGGACTAGCGGGAGCTCCTACAATGAGCAGTTCTTC. Filled out from reference TRBV28 and TRBJ2-1, the complete variable domain reads DVKVTQSSRYLVKRTGEKVFLECVQDMDHENMFWYRQDPGLGLRLIYFSYDVKMKEKGDIPEGYSVSREKKERFSLILESASTNQTSMYLCASSLRTSGSSYNEQFFGPGTRLTVL.

The J gene is TRBJ2-6, the V gene TRBV5-1; D possibly corresponds to TRBD2 (6 bases). Germline CDR1 SGHRS, CDR2 YFSETQ. V was clipped by 0 bases and J by 4 bases, with 11 bases between them. This CDR3 has 16 residues. The chain's CDR3 is CASSLVGGSGANVLTF. In DNA, the CDR3 is TGCGCCAGCAGCTTGGTCGGGGGATCAGGGGCCAACGTCCTGACTTTC.

The rearrangement uses TRBV4-1 and TRBJ2-3, with D possibly matching TRBD1 (5 bases). Trimming pared 2 bases from V and 5 bases from J, leaving 20 bases between. CDR1 is MGHRA and CDR2 is YSYEKL in the germline V gene. The CDR3 contains 17 residues. This CDR3 is CASSQYLGASPVDTQYF. The CDR3 DNA is TGCGCCAGCAGCCAATATTTAGGGGCCTCCCCCGTAGATACGCAGTATTTT.

In DNA form, the CDR3 reads TGTGCCAGCAGCATGAGGAATCAGCCCCAGCATTTT. Encoded protein: CASSMRNQPQHF. The gene calls are TRBV7-6 and TRBJ1-5, with D unclear. Germline CDR1 SGHVS, CDR2 FNYEAQ. V lost 5 bases to trimming and J lost 4 bases, with 6 bases between them. CDR3 size: 12 residues.

This chain joins TRBV6-2 or TRBV6-3 and TRBJ2-3, with 10 bases that match TRBD2. Germline CDR1 reads MNHEY; CDR2 reads SVGEGT. The CDR3 has 18 residues. Trimming took 2 bases from V and 0 from J; bases not matched to a gene: 8. The CDR3, as DNA: TGTGCCAGCAGTTACGTCAGGACTAGCGGACGTAGCACAGATACGCAGTATTTT. Translated: CASSYVRTSGRSTDTQYF.

This chain uses TRBV7-8 with TRBJ1-3; 10 bases match TRBD1. V gave up 5 bases and J gave up 4 bases; unmatched junction bases: 5. Per the germline V gene, CDR1 is SGHVS and CDR2 is FQNEAQ. There are 15 residues in the CDR3. The CDR3 here is CASSRGQGRGNTIYF. The DNA for the CDR3 is TGTGCCAGCAGCCGGGGACAGGGGCGAGGAAACACCATATATTTT.

V usage is TRBV24-1 and J usage is TRBJ2-1; TRBD2 agrees at 12 bases. Germline CDR1 is KGHDR and CDR2 is SFDVKD. There are 16 residues in the CDR3. The junction had 13 bases not matched to a gene; V was cut back by 12 bases and J by 5 bases. The CDR3 DNA reads TGTGCCGGGGGGACTAGCGGGTCTAAAGGGAACAATGAGCAGTTCTTC. Its translation: CAGGTSGSKGNNEQFF.

This chain joins TRBV5-1 and TRBJ2-5; 11 bases map to TRBD1. The CDR3 is made up of 16 amino acids. With 4 bases clipped from V and 4 bases from J, the junction kept 9 bases outside the gene matches. Germline V lookup: CDR1 SGHRS, CDR2 YFSETQ. CDR3 DNA sequence: TGCGCCAGCAGCCCCGGACAGGGGGCACTGAGAGAGACCCAGTACTTC. It encodes CASSPGQGALRETQYF.

V usage is TRBV15 and J usage is TRBJ2-1, with 7 nucleotides matching TRBD1. The germline V gene encodes CDR1 LNHNV and CDR2 YYDKDF (reference sequence). CDR3 length: 16 residues. Germline trimming cut 2 bases from V and 0 bases from J; bases unmatched to any gene: 4. CDR3 in amino acids: CATSRKTGISYNEQFF. In DNA form, the CDR3 reads TGTGCCACCAGCAGAAAGACAGGGATCTCCTACAATGAGCAGTTCTTC.

The V gene is TRBV5-4, the J gene TRBJ2-1; 8 nucleotides align to TRBD2. From germline, CDR1 is SGHNT and CDR2 YYREEE (reference sequence). The CDR3 is 20 residues long. V lost 1 base and J lost 0; bases outside the gene matches: 15. In DNA form, the CDR3 reads TGTGCCAGCAGCTTGCAAGGGACTAGAGAATTAAAGAGCTCCTACAATGAGCAGTTCTTC. Its protein product is CASSLQGTRELKSSYNEQFF. The whole variable domain, filled in from reference TRBV5-4 and TRBJ2-1, reads ETGVTQSPTHLIKTRGQQVTLRCSSQSGHNTVSWYQQALGQGPQFIFQYYREEENGRGNFPPRFSGLQFPNYSSELNVNALELDDSALYLCASSLQGTRELKSSYNEQFFGPGTRLTVL.

This clone has more than one count but fewer than ten. This sequence joins TRBV3-1 (or the pseudogene TRBV3-2) and TRBJ2-7; a possible D gene is TRBD1 (6 bases). The V and J ends lost 0 bases and 4 bases respectively, with 13 bases between them. The CDR3 is 15 amino acids. CDR1 LGHDT and CDR2 YNNKEL come from the germline V gene (reference sequence). The CDR3 bases are TGTGCCAGCAGCCAAGACAGGGGCGGCGGGTACGAGCAGTACTTC. As protein: CASSQDRGGGYEQYF.

The CDR3 loop is CASSEGQTLHF. In nucleotides, the CDR3 is TGTGCCAGCAGTGAGGGGCAAACCCTCCACTTT. This chain joins TRBV6-1 and TRBJ1-6, with D tentatively TRBD1 (5 bases). V was pared by 3 bases and J by 14 bases, with 8 bases between. This CDR3 has 11 amino acids. The germline V gene has CDR1 MNHNS and CDR2 SASEGT.

This chain links TRBV7-9 with TRBJ1-5; no clear D gene. Germline V gene lookup returns CDR1 SEHNR and CDR2 FQNEAQ (reference sequence). The V end was cut by 5 bases, the J end by 4 bases, with 6 bases between. This CDR3 has 12 amino acids. The CDR3 is CASSERNQPQHF. DNA of the CDR3: TGTGCCAGCAGCGAGAGGAATCAGCCCCAGCATTTT.

The chain joins TRBV18 to TRBJ1-1; the D is unclear. The CDR3 extends over 15 amino acids. Trimming removed 3 bases at V and 0 bases at J, with 11 bases between. CDR1 KGHSH and CDR2 LQKENI come from the germline V gene. The CDR3 bases are TGTGCCAGCTCACCCCGGCGGCCCATGAACACTGAAGCTTTCTTT. This sequence encodes CASSPRRPMNTEAFF.

V usage is TRBV6-5 and J usage is TRBJ1-6, with a possible D match to TRBD1 (6 bases). Deletions cut 6 bases from V and 7 bases from J, with 10 bases between. CDR1 is MNHEY and CDR2 is SVGAGI in the germline V gene. This CDR3 is 13 amino acids long. As DNA, the CDR3 is TGTGCCAGCAGCCAAGACAGGAATTCACCCCTCCACTTT. Amino acids: CASSQDRNSPLHF.

The chain uses TRBV2 and TRBJ2-7, with 9 bases fitting TRBD1. The CDR3 totals 13 residues. The germline V gene has CDR1 SNHLY and CDR2 FYNNEI. V shed 5 bases and J 12 bases; nucleotides not matched to a gene: 11. CDR3 region: CASSTGTGIYAYF. CDR3 coding DNA: TGTGCCAGCAGTACCGGGACAGGGATCTACGCGTACTTC.

This chain joins TRBV18 and TRBJ2-2; no clear D. CDR1 and CDR2 from the germline V gene are KGHSH and LQKENI. Trimming removed 3 bases from V and 7 bases from J, with 9 bases in between. The CDR3 runs 13 residues. CDR3 bases: TGTGCCAGCTCACCTCAGGTGGACGGGGAGCTGTTTTTT. This encodes CASSPQVDGELFF.

The chain links TRBV24-1 to TRBJ1-1, with TRBD1 matching 10 bases. The CDR3 sequence is 17 residues long. Looked up from germline, CDR1 is KGHDR and CDR2 is SFDVKD. V shed 5 bases and J 1 base; nucleotides not matched to a gene: 9. The CDR3 protein is CATSAQGTGAGNTEAFF. CDR3 DNA: TGTGCCACCAGTGCCCAGGGGACAGGGGCGGGGAACACTGAAGCTTTCTTT.

CDR3 amino acids: CASSRTAGQEKYF. CDR3 bases: TGTGCCAGCAGCCGGACCGCCGGACAGGAGAAGTACTTC. This chain uses TRBV5-6 with TRBJ2-7; 7 bases fit TRBD1. From germline, CDR1 is SGHDT and CDR2 YYEEEE. The CDR3 sequence is 13 residues long. With 4 bases clipped from V and 11 bases from J, the junction kept 12 bases outside the gene matches.

V and J are TRBV9 and TRBJ1-4; 7 nucleotides match TRBD1. This CDR3 has 14 amino acids. V lost 3 bases and J lost 6; bases outside the gene matches: 5. Germline V gives CDR1 SGDLS, CDR2 YYNGEE. The CDR3 sequence: CASSGGTAHEKLFF. CDR3 nucleotides: TGTGCCAGCAGCGGCGGGACAGCACATGAAAAACTGTTTTTT.

In this sample, this clone turned up a few times. This sequence joins TRBV15 and TRBJ1-3, with no clear D. CDR3 size: 16 residues. Germline CDR1 is LNHNV and CDR2 is YYDKDF (reference sequence). Trimming removed 0 bases at V and 0 bases at J, with 9 bases between. CDR3 residues: CATSREVHLSGNTIYF. DNA for the CDR3: TGTGCCACCAGCAGAGAAGTACACCTCTCTGGAAACACCATATATTTT.

This clone turned up a few times. The CDR3 protein is CASSQVLAGGYSYEQYF. CDR3 DNA: TGCGCCAGCAGCCAAGTGCTAGCGGGAGGATACTCCTACGAGCAGTACTTC. V and J are TRBV4-1 and TRBJ2-7, with 11 bases fitting TRBD2. The CDR3 has 17 residues. V gave up 1 base and J gave up 0 bases; unmatched junction bases: 5. CDR1 and CDR2 from the germline V gene are MGHRA and YSYEKL.

Of note for this clone: At the DNA level, this CDR3 is encoded by other sequences in the same sample as well. The V gene is TRBV6-5, the J gene TRBJ2-5; D is unclear. The germline V gene encodes CDR1 MNHEY and CDR2 SVGAGI. The CDR3 is made up of 14 amino acids. V lost 6 bases and J lost 4, with 15 bases in between. DNA of the CDR3: TGTGCCAGCAGCTCCCTCGCGGTCGGAGAGACCCAGTACTTC. It codes for CASSSLAVGETQYF.

The chain employs TRBV9 and TRBJ1-3, with TRBD1 matching 8 bases. Germline CDR1 is SGDLS and CDR2 is YYNGEE. This CDR3 has 17 residues. V was clipped by 4 bases and J by 3 bases; unmatched bases: 12. The CDR3 protein is CASSPTGAGGGGNTIYF. The CDR3 nucleotides read TGTGCCAGCAGCCCCACCGGGGCAGGGGGCGGTGGAAACACCATATATTTT.

Here the CDR3 reads CASSVEGDSNQPQHF. The CDR3 bases are TGTGCCAGCAGCGTAGAAGGAGATAGCAATCAGCCCCAGCATTTT. V is TRBV9 and J is TRBJ1-5; D is ambiguous. The germline gives CDR1 SGDLS, CDR2 YYNGEE. V was trimmed by 0 bases and J by 0 bases, leaving 7 bases between them. The CDR3 length is 15 residues.

The rearrangement links TRBV15 to TRBJ1-1, with 11 bases that match TRBD1. Germline CDR1 is LNHNV and CDR2 is YYDKDF (reference sequence). V dropped 6 bases and J dropped 5; count of bases not matched to a gene: 14. The CDR3 runs 17 residues. DNA of the CDR3: TGTGCCACCAGTTCTGAAGGGACAGGGGGACGGCGAACTGAAGCTTTCTTT. This gives the protein CATSSEGTGGRRTEAFF.